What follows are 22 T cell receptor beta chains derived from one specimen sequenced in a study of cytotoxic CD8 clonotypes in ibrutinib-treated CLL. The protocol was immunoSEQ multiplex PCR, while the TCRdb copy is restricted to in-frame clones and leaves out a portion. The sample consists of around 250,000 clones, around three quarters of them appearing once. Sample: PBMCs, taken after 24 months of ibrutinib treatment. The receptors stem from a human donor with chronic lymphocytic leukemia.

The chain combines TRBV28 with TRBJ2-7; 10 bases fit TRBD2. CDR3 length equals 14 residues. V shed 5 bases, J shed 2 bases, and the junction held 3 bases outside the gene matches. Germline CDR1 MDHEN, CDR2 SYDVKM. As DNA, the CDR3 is TGTGCCAGCAGTCTAGCGGGAGAACCCTACGAGCAGTACTTC. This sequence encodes CASSLAGEPYEQYF. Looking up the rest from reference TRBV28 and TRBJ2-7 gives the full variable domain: DVKVTQSSRYLVKRTGEKVFLECVQDMDHENMFWYRQDPGLGLRLIYFSYDVKMKEKGDIPEGYSVSREKKERFSLILESASTNQTSMYLCASSLAGEPYEQYFGPGTRLTVT.

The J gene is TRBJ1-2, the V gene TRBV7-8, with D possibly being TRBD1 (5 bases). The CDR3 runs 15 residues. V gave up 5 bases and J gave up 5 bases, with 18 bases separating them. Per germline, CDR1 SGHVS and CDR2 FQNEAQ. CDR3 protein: CASSPVYGAEYGYTF. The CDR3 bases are TGTGCCAGCAGCCCCGTTTATGGGGCGGAGTATGGCTACACCTTC.

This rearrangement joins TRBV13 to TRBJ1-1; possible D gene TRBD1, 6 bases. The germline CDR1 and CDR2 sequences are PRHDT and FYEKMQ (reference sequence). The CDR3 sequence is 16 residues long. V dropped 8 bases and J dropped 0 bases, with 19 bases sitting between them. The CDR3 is CASCGGAGEMNTEAFF. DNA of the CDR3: TGTGCCAGCTGCGGGGGCGCGGGGGAAATGAACACTGAAGCTTTCTTT.

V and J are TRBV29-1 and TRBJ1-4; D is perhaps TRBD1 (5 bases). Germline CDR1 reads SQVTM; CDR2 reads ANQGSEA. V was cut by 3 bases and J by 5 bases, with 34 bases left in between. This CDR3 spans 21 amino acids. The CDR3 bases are TGCAGCGTTGATACCAGGCTACGGGGCACCTTACCAAGGAAGCAAAATGAAAAACTGTTTTTT. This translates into CSVDTRLRGTLPRKQNEKLFF.

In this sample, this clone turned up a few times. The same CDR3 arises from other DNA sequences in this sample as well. The CDR3 DNA follows: TGTGCCAGCAGCCTTAGCAAGGGCGGGGAGACCCAGTACTTC. This gives the protein CASSLSKGGETQYF. This chain joins TRBV27 and TRBJ2-5; TRBD2 might be the D (5 bases). Per the germline V gene, CDR1 is MNHEY and CDR2 is SMNVEV (reference sequence). This CDR3 spans 14 amino acids. The V end was cut by 6 bases, the J end by 5 bases, with 16 bases between.

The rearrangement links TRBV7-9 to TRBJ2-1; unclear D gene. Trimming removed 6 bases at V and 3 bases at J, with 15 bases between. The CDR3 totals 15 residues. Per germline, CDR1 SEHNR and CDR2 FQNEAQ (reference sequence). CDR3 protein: CASRTDYRGYNEQFF. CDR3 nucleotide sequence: TGTGCCAGCAGGACTGATTACCGTGGCTACAATGAGCAGTTCTTC. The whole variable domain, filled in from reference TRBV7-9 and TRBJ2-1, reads DTGVSQNPRHKITKRGQNVTFRCDPISEHNRLYWYRQTLGQGPEFLTYFQNEAQLEKSRLLSDRFSAERPKGSFSTLEIQRTEQGDSAMYLCASRTDYRGYNEQFFGPGTRLTVL.

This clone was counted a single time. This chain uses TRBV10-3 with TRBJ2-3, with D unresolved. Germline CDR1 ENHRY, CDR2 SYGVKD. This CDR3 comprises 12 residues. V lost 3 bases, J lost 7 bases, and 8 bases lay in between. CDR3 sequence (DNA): TGTGCCATCAGTGACGTGGGATATACGCAGTATTTT. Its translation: CAISDVGYTQYF.

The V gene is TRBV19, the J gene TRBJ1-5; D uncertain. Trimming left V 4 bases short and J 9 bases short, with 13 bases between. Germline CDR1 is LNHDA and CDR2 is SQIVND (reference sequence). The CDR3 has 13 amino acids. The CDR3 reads CASSTRPTGPQHF. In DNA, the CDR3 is TGTGCCAGTAGTACACGGCCCACGGGGCCCCAGCATTTT.

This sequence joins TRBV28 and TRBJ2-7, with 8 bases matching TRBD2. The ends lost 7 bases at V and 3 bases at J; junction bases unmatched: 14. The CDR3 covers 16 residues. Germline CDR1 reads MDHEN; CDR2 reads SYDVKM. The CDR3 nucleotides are TGTGCCAGCATCCCCCCCCTCGGGAGGGGCAACTACGAGCAGTACTTC. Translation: CASIPPLGRGNYEQYF.

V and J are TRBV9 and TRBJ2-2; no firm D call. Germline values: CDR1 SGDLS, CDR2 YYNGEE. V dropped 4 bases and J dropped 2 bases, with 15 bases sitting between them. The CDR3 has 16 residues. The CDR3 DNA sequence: TGTGCCAGCAGCCCCCCGATAATACGCAACACCGGGGAGCTGTTTTTT. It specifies CASSPPIIRNTGELFF.

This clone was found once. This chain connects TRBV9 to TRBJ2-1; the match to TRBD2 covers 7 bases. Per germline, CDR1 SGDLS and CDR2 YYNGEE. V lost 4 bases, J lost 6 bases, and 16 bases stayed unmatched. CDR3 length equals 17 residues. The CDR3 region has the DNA TGTGCCAGCAGCTTCTATATTGGAGCGGGGTCCCGCAATGAGCAGTTCTTC. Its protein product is CASSFYIGAGSRNEQFF.

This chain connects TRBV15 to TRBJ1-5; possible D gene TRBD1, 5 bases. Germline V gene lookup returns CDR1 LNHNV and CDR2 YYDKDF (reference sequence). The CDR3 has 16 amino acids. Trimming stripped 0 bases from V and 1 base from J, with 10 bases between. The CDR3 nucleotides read TGTGCCACCAGCAGAGATCAGGGTAGGAGCAATCAGCCCCAGCATTTT. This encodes CATSRDQGRSNQPQHF. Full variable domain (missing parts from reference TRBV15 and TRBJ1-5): DAMVIQNPRYQVTQFGKPVTLSCSQTLNHNVMYWYQQKSSQAPKLLFHYYDKDFNNEADTPDNFQSRRPNTSFCFLDIRSPGLGDTAMYLCATSRDQGRSNQPQHFGDGTRLSIL.

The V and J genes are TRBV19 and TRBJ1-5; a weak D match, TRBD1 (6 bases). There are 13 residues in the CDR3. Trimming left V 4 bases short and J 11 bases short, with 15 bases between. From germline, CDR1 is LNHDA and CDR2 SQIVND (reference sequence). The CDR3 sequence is CASSTYSGEAQHF. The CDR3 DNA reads TGTGCCAGTAGTACTTACTCAGGGGAGGCCCAGCATTTT.

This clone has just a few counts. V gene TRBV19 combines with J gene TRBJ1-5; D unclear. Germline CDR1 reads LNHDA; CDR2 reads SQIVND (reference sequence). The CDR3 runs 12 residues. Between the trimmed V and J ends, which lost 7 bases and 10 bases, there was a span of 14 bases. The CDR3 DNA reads TGTGCCAGTAAGGCCCCTAATAGACCCCAGCATTTT. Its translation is CASKAPNRPQHF.

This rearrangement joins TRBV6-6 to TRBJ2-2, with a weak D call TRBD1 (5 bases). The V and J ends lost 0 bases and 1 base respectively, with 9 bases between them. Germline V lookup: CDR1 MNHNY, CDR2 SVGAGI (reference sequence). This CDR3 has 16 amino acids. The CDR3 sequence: CASSYSLDKNTGELFF. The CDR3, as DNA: TGTGCCAGCAGTTACTCCCTGGACAAGAACACCGGGGAGCTGTTTTTT.

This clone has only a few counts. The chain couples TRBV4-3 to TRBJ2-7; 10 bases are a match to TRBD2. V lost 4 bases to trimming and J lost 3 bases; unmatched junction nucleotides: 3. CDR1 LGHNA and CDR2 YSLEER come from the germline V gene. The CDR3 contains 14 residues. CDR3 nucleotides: TGCGCCAGCAGCCTACGGACTAGCGGCTACGAGCAGTACTTC. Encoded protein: CASSLRTSGYEQYF.

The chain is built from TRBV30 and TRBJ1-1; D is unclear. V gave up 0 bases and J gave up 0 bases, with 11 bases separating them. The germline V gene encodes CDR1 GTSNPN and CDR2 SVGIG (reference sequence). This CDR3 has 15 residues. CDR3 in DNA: TGTGCCTGGAGTGTTCCCGGTCGGATGAACACTGAAGCTTTCTTT. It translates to CAWSVPGRMNTEAFF.

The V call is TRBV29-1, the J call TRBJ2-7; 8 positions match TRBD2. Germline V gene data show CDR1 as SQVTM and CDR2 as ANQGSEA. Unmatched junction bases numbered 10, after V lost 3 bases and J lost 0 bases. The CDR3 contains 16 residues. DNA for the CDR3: TGCAGCGTTGAGGGTGGAGGACTAGCCGGCTCCTACGAGCAGTACTTC. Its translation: CSVEGGGLAGSYEQYF.

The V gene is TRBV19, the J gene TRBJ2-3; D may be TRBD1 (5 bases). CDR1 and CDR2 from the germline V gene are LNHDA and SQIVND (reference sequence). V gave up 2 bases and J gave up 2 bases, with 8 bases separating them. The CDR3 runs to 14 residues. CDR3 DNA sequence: TGTGCCAGTAGTATAAGGACACCCACAGATACGCAGTATTTT. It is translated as CASSIRTPTDTQYF.

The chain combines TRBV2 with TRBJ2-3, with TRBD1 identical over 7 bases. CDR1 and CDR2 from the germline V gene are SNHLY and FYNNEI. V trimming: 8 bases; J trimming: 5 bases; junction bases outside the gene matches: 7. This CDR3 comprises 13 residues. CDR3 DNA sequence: TGTGCCAGCGGACAGGCCGAGTTAGATACGCAGTATTTT. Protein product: CASGQAELDTQYF.

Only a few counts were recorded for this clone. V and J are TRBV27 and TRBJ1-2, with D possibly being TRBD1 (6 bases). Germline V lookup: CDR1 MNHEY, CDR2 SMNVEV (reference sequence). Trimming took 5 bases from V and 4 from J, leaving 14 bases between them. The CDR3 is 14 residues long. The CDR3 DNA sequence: TGTGCCAGCAGTCTTCAGGGGCCCCTCTATGGCTACACCTTC. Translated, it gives CASSLQGPLYGYTF.

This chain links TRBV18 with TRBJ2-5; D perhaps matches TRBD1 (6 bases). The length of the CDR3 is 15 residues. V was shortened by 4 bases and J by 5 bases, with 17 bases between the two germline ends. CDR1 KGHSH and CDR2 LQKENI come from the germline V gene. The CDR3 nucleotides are TGTGCCAGCTCACAACAACAGGGCGGTGGGGAGACCCAGTACTTC. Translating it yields CASSQQQGGGETQYF.